The sequence of this T cell receptor beta chain was determined in a study of T-cell reconstitution after alpha-beta-depleted transplantation in children. General study results and limits: After transplant, high TCRbeta diversity at day 60 in some patients arose from surviving recipient T cells and thymic progenitors. Newly made T cells mostly supplied T-cell counts and diversity one year after transplant.

V shed 3 bases and J 8 bases; nucleotides not matched to a gene: 13. Germline-derived CDR1 and CDR2 are PRHDT and FYEKMQ (reference sequence). The CDR3 spans 16 residues. As it was prepared, the TCRbeta library received unique molecular identifiers. TCRdb re-called the PCR reads with MiXCR, one entry per CDR3 protein. The sample contains about 190,000 distinct CDR3 sequences, 11% of which appear only once. This clonotype was counted a single time. Its antigen remains unidentified. The origin of this receptor is a boy aged 2-15 years with acute myeloid leukemia, due to receive a stem cell transplant. The source material was PBMCs, sampled before TCRalphabeta/CD19-depleted stem cell transplant. The chain links TRBV13 to TRBJ2-3; TRBD2 aligns across 8 bases. The CDR3 nucleotides are TGTGCCAGCAGCTTTTCGCTAGCGGGTCCCGGGGGTACGCAGTATTTT. Amino acids: CASSFSLAGPGGTQYF.